One and the same sample provided the 30 T cell receptor beta chains below, sequenced in a study of glioma-infiltrating T cells after dendritic cell vaccination. Here immunoSEQ multiplex PCR was the method, and the copy in TCRdb shows in-frame clones only, minus some. The table has some 99,000 clones, roughly 80% seen once. This sample's time point: after dendritic cell vaccination, including at tumor progression/relapse. The specimen was blood, collected after dendritic cell vaccination. These receptors came from a human donor with glioblastoma.

The chain couples TRBV27 to TRBJ2-5; possibly TRBD1 for D (5 bases). The DNA end favors TRBJ2-7, so the J call may be wrong. Germline V CDR1 and CDR2: MNHEY, SMNVEV (reference sequence). This CDR3 spans 13 amino acids. The chain's CDR3 is CASSFQGTYEQYF. In nucleotides, the CDR3 is TGTGCCAGCAGTTTTCAGGGTACCTACGAGCAGTACTTC.

Remarks on this clone: A junction end diverges from the germline sequence, so it may reflect a read error. The rearrangement links TRBV7-7 to TRBJ2-7; possibly TRBD2 for D (5 bases). Germline V lookup: CDR1 SSHAT, CDR2 FNYEAQ (reference sequence). This CDR3 contains 14 residues. As DNA, the CDR3 is TGTGCTAGCAGCCCCGACGGACTTGACTACGAGCAGTACTTC. It translates to CASSPDGLDYEQYF.

The rearrangement links TRBV27 to TRBJ2-3, with TRBD2 matching over 9 bases. CDR3 length equals 17 residues. Germline assignment: CDR1 MNHEY and CDR2 SMNVEV (reference sequence). Trimming removed 4 bases from V and 4 bases from J; junction bases left unmatched: 12. The CDR3 region is CASSSRLAALGSDTQYF. CDR3 coding DNA: TGTGCCAGCAGTTCCAGACTAGCGGCCCTTGGTTCAGATACGCAGTATTTT.

The chain employs TRBV5-1 and TRBJ2-5, with a possible D match to TRBD2 (6 bases). In germline, CDR1 is SGHRS, CDR2 YFSETQ. Between the trimmed V and J ends, which lost 7 bases and 4 bases, there was a span of 14 bases. CDR3 length equals 13 residues. The CDR3 DNA reads TGCGCCAGCCGCCGGAGGGCAGGAGAGACCCAGTACTTC. Residues: CASRRRAGETQYF.

This clone has just one count. The V and J genes are TRBV7-9 and TRBJ2-7; 8 positions agree with TRBD2. The CDR3 covers 15 residues. CDR1 and CDR2 from the germline V gene are SEHNR and FQNEAQ (reference sequence). The junction had 7 bases not matched to a gene; V was cut back by 4 bases and J by 2 bases. In DNA, the CDR3 is TGTGCCAGCAGCTCCCCGGGAGGGGGACCCTACGAGCAGTACTTC. This encodes CASSSPGGGPYEQYF.

This chain joins TRBV4-1 and TRBJ1-2; TRBD1 is a possible D gene (6 bases). The CDR3 length is 15 residues. Trimming shortened V by 4 bases and J by 2 bases, and 14 bases separated the two germline ends. Germline V CDR1 and CDR2: MGHRA, YSYEKL. CDR3 sequence: CASSPSTGWNYGYTF. For the CDR3, the DNA is TGCGCCAGCAGCCCCTCCACAGGGTGGAACTATGGCTACACCTTC.

The chain uses TRBV7-9 and TRBJ2-3, with D possibly being TRBD2 (5 bases). Germline assignment: CDR1 SEHNR and CDR2 FQNEAQ (reference sequence). The CDR3 contains 13 residues. V was shortened by 4 bases and J by 5 bases, with 10 bases between the two germline ends. The CDR3 nucleotides are TGTGCCAGCAGCTCTGGCCGGGGAGATACGCAGTATTTT. Its translation is CASSSGRGDTQYF. The full variable domain, in which reference TRBV7-9 and TRBJ2-3 provide the parts outside the CDR3, is DTGVSQNPRHKITKRGQNVTFRCDPISEHNRLYWYRQTLGQGPEFLTYFQNEAQLEKSRLLSDRFSAERPKGSFSTLEIQRTEQGDSAMYLCASSSGRGDTQYFGPGTRLTVL.

V and J are TRBV29-1 and TRBJ2-1; 12 bases align to TRBD2. The V gene's germline CDR1 is SQVTM and CDR2 ANQGSEA. The CDR3 loop spans 14 amino acids. J lost 3 bases, V lost 5 bases, and 2 bases had no gene match. CDR3 amino acids: CSVLAGGLYNEQFF. DNA for the CDR3: TGCAGCGTTCTAGCGGGGGGGCTCTACAATGAGCAGTTCTTC.

Notes on this clone: One junction end does not reproduce the germline sequence, and a read error may be involved. V is TRBV19 and J is TRBJ1-4; D is uncertain. This CDR3 comprises 12 residues. Germline V gives CDR1 LNHDA, CDR2 SQIVND (reference sequence). CDR3 DNA: TGTGCCAGTTCGCCGGGAGGCCGGATGATTCGGTTT. It encodes CASSPGGRMIRF.

This chain connects TRBV30 to TRBJ1-6; D is unresolved. The CDR3 loop spans 13 amino acids. V lost 1 base to trimming and J lost 6 bases, with 7 bases between them. Germline CDR1 reads GTSNPN; CDR2 reads SVGIG (reference sequence). The CDR3 here is CAWSAGFNSPLHF. CDR3 nucleotide sequence: TGTGCCTGGAGTGCCGGGTTTAATTCACCCCTCCACTTT.

The CDR3 sequence is CASSETSGAAYEQYF. The CDR3 bases are TGTGCCAGCAGCGAGACTAGCGGGGCTGCCTACGAGCAGTACTTC. This chain joins TRBV9 and TRBJ2-7, with 11 bases that match TRBD2. Germline trimming cut 3 bases from V and 2 bases from J; bases unmatched to any gene: 4. The germline V gene has CDR1 SGDLS and CDR2 YYNGEE. This CDR3 has 15 residues.

The chain employs TRBV9 and TRBJ2-1; possible D gene TRBD2, 5 bases. The CDR3 contains 17 residues. Per germline, CDR1 SGDLS and CDR2 YYNGEE. V was pared by 0 bases and J by 2 bases, with 15 bases between. The CDR3 region is CASSVGSAGRTYNEQFF. CDR3 sequence (DNA): TGTGCCAGCAGCGTAGGGTCGGCGGGCAGAACCTACAATGAGCAGTTCTTC. Looking up the rest from reference TRBV9 and TRBJ2-1 gives the full variable domain: DSGVTQTPKHLITATGQRVTLRCSPRSGDLSVYWYQQSLDQGLQFLIQYYNGEERAKGNILERFSAQQFPDLHSELNLSSLELGDSALYFCASSVGSAGRTYNEQFFGPGTRLTVL.

The V and J genes are TRBV5-1 and TRBJ2-1; tentatively, D is TRBD1 (6 bases). The CDR3 length is 12 residues. V was clipped by 4 bases and J by 5 bases, with 7 bases between them. Germline V gene lookup returns CDR1 SGHRS and CDR2 YFSETQ. CDR3 DNA: TGCGCCAGCAGCCAGGGGCACAATGAGCAGTTCTTC. Translated: CASSQGHNEQFF. Filled out from reference TRBV5-1 and TRBJ2-1, the complete variable domain reads KAGVTQTPRYLIKTRGQQVTLSCSPISGHRSVSWYQQTPGQGLQFLFEYFSETQRNKGNFPGRFSGRQFSNSRSEMNVSTLELGDSALYLCASSQGHNEQFFGPGTRLTVL.

The V gene is TRBV10-3, the J gene TRBJ1-5; D is unclear. The CDR3 has 12 residues. Germline V gene lookup returns CDR1 ENHRY and CDR2 SYGVKD. V lost 4 bases, J lost 6 bases, and 7 bases lay in between. CDR3 nucleotides: TGTGCCATCAGTGCGGAGGGTCAGCCCCAGCATTTT. This codes for CAISAEGQPQHF.

The V call is TRBV5-1, the J call TRBJ1-1; tentatively, D is TRBD1 (5 bases). The germline CDR1 and CDR2 sequences are SGHRS and YFSETQ. The CDR3 length is 14 residues. Between the trimmed V and J ends, which lost 2 bases and 1 base, there was a span of 9 bases. CDR3 sequence: CASSFGGRNTEAFF. The CDR3 DNA sequence: TGCGCCAGCAGCTTCGGGGGTCGGAACACTGAAGCTTTCTTT.

V gene TRBV7-6 combines with J gene TRBJ2-7; tentatively, D is TRBD2 (7 bases). Between the trimmed V and J ends, which lost 4 bases and 7 bases, there was a span of 20 bases. The CDR3 length is 15 residues. Germline V gene data show CDR1 as SGHVS and CDR2 as FNYEAQ. CDR3 nucleotide sequence: TGTGCCAGCAGCTCGAACGGACTAGGGGGAGAAGAGCAGTACTTC. As protein: CASSSNGLGGEEQYF.

The V and J genes are TRBV7-2 and TRBJ1-5; TRBD1 aligns across 8 bases. With V trimmed by 5 bases and J by 5 bases, 5 bases remained unmatched. The CDR3 length is 14 residues. CDR1 and CDR2 from the germline V gene are SGHTA and FQGNSA. DNA for the CDR3: TGTGCCAGCAGCCACGACAGGGGCTATCAGCCCCAGCATTTT. Translation gives CASSHDRGYQPQHF.

This clone appeared a few times. This CDR3 is also generated by other DNA sequences in the sample. The chain employs TRBV5-5 and TRBJ1-2; D uncertain. V lost 1 base, J lost 3 bases, and 7 bases lay in between. CDR1 and CDR2 from the germline V gene are SGHKS and YYEKEE (reference sequence). The CDR3 is 13 amino acids. CDR3 nucleotides: TGTGCCAGCAGCTTGACCGGAGACTATGGCTACACCTTC. It encodes CASSLTGDYGYTF.

The chain recombines TRBV28 with TRBJ2-5; possibly TRBD1 for D (5 bases). The germline CDR1 and CDR2 sequences are MDHEN and SYDVKM. This CDR3 spans 13 amino acids. V shed 6 bases and J shed 4 bases, with 12 bases lying between them. CDR3 DNA: TGTGCCAGCAGACAATCAGGGATAGAGACCCAGTACTTC. It codes for CASRQSGIETQYF.

The V and J genes are TRBV30 and TRBJ1-2, with D perhaps TRBD1 (6 bases). The CDR3 length is 12 residues. Germline V gene sequence: CDR1 GTSNPN, CDR2 SVGIG (reference sequence). Trimming pared 3 bases from V and 3 bases from J, leaving 8 bases between. This CDR3 reads CAWRDRHYGYTF. DNA for the CDR3: TGTGCCTGGAGGGACAGACACTATGGCTACACCTTC.

V is TRBV5-1 and J is TRBJ2-7; perhaps TRBD2 as D (5 bases). The CDR3 consists of 14 residues. Germline V gene lookup returns CDR1 SGHRS and CDR2 YFSETQ. V gave up 2 bases and J gave up 3 bases, with 12 bases separating them. DNA of the CDR3: TGCGCCAGCAGCTTCTCTTCGGGGTTCTACGAGCAGTACTTC. Encoded protein: CASSFSSGFYEQYF.

This sequence joins TRBV5-1 and TRBJ2-7; D might be TRBD1 (5 bases). There are 16 residues in the CDR3. V dropped 4 bases and J dropped 4 bases, with 21 bases sitting between them. Per germline, CDR1 SGHRS and CDR2 YFSETQ. In DNA, the CDR3 is TGCGCCAGCAGCCATTACCCCGAAGGGGCTCAATACGAGCAGTACTTC. Its protein is CASSHYPEGAQYEQYF.

V gene TRBV6-5 combines with J gene TRBJ1-1; weak D call: TRBD1 (6 bases). The CDR3 sequence is 15 residues long. Deletions cut 6 bases from V and 0 bases from J, with 14 bases between. Germline V gives CDR1 MNHEY, CDR2 SVGAGI. The CDR3 coding sequence is TGTGCCAGCAGGCCCCGGGGGGCTGTGAACACTGAAGCTTTCTTT. It is translated as CASRPRGAVNTEAFF.

The chain recombines TRBV28 with TRBJ1-1; the match to TRBD1 covers 7 bases. The CDR3 sequence is 13 residues long. Germline V lookup: CDR1 MDHEN, CDR2 SYDVKM. The CDR3 DNA sequence: TGTGCATTGACAGGGCCCATGAACACTGAAGCTTTCTTT. Translated, it gives CALTGPMNTEAFF.

The V gene is TRBV5-1, the J gene TRBJ2-1, with D tentatively TRBD2 (6 bases). The CDR3 covers 13 residues. Germline assignment: CDR1 SGHRS and CDR2 YFSETQ. The ends were cut back, 6 bases at V and 5 bases at J, with 12 bases in the middle. In DNA, the CDR3 is TGCGCCAGCATGTCACTAGCAGACAATGAGCAGTTCTTC. Amino acid sequence: CASMSLADNEQFF. Drawing the rest from reference TRBV5-1 and TRBJ2-1, the complete variable domain is KAGVTQTPRYLIKTRGQQVTLSCSPISGHRSVSWYQQTPGQGLQFLFEYFSETQRNKGNFPGRFSGRQFSNSRSEMNVSTLELGDSALYLCASMSLADNEQFFGPGTRLTVL.

V and J are TRBV7-9 and TRBJ1-1; the D gene is possibly TRBD1 (6 bases). Trimming shortened V by 5 bases and J by 4 bases, and 14 bases separated the two germline ends. Germline lookup yields CDR1 SEHNR and CDR2 FQNEAQ (reference sequence). This CDR3 spans 14 amino acids. DNA for the CDR3: TGTGCCAGCAGCCTACAGGGCGAGGCCACTGAAGCTTTCTTT. Translation gives CASSLQGEATEAFF.

V usage is TRBV6-5 and J usage is TRBJ1-2, with no clear D. Germline assignment: CDR1 MNHEY and CDR2 SVGAGI. This CDR3 is built from 12 residues. Between the trimmed V and J ends, which lost 7 bases and 8 bases, there was a span of 14 bases. The CDR3 region has the DNA TGTGCCAGCATTCAAGGGTCGGGGGGCTACACCTTC. This translates into CASIQGSGGYTF.

The chain uses TRBV9 and TRBJ2-1; D call uncertain. The V gene lost 0 bases and the J gene lost 8 bases, with 12 bases spanning the gap. There are 14 residues in the CDR3. Germline values: CDR1 SGDLS, CDR2 YYNGEE. CDR3: CASSVAAMADEQFF. CDR3 DNA: TGTGCCAGCAGCGTAGCTGCAATGGCCGATGAGCAGTTCTTC.

This chain joins TRBV5-4 and TRBJ2-3; 8 bases agree with TRBD2. With 2 bases clipped from V and 0 bases from J, the junction kept 5 bases outside the gene matches. The CDR3 is made up of 16 amino acids. The germline V gene encodes CDR1 SGHNT and CDR2 YYREEE (reference sequence). The CDR3 DNA reads TGTGCCAGCAGCTTTCCGGGCGGGGGGAGCACAGATACGCAGTATTTT. Its translation: CASSFPGGGSTDTQYF.

The V and J genes are TRBV27 and TRBJ2-7; possibly TRBD1 for D (5 bases). Trimming removed 1 base from V and 6 bases from J, with 28 bases in between. CDR1 and CDR2 from the germline V gene are MNHEY and SMNVEV (reference sequence). This CDR3 is 19 amino acids long. The CDR3 coding sequence is TGTGCCAGCAGTTTATTTCCGCCCCAAGATGAACAGGCTGATTGCGAGCAGTACTTC. Its protein product is CASSLFPPQDEQADCEQYF.